This T cell receptor (beta chain) was observed in a study of CD8+ T cells in alopecia areata. Study-wide points: Lesional scalp displayed greater clonality than normal scalp, most notably in alopecia totalis/universalis.

Of note for this clone: Its target is unknown.

CDR1 and CDR2 from the germline V gene are SGHVS and FNYEAQ. V lost 5 bases and J lost 1, with 12 bases in between. CDR3 length equals 14 residues. Treatment meaning: oral pan-JAK inhibitor, 5-10 mg twice daily. Reverse transcription of extracted RNA yielded cDNA, which provided the sequencing template. This table comes from immunoSEQ multiplex PCR, and its TCRdb copy is limited to in-frame clones, with some not included. The table lists some 150,000 clones, about 51% of them singletons. This TCR derives from a human donor with alopecia areata. Here the sequenced sample was CD8+ T cells sorted from blood, taken at week 4, from a patient treated with tofacitinib. The chain joins TRBV7-6 to TRBJ2-7; D unclear. This chain's CDR3 is CASSAEYRSYEQYF. Here the CDR3 DNA reads TGTGCCAGCAGCGCTGAGTACAGATCCTACGAGCAGTACTTC.